This entry lists 20 T cell receptor beta chains sequenced from one sample in a study of beta chain features in type 1 diabetes. The whole isolated RNA underwent reverse transcription, so sequencing captured expressed TCRB transcripts. Sequenced by immunoSEQ multiplex PCR; TCRdb stores in-frame clones only, minus some. The sample shows under 450,000 clones, about 15% of them seen only once. Sequenced sample: naive CD4+ T cells from blood. Source of these receptors: a man younger than 45 in good health.

This rearrangement joins TRBV4-3 to TRBJ2-5; 10 positions agree with TRBD1. CDR1 LGHNA and CDR2 YSLEER come from the germline V gene. The CDR3 extends over 15 amino acids. Trimming took 4 bases from V and 1 from J; bases not matched to a gene: 3. The CDR3 DNA sequence: TGCGCCAGCAGCCCGAGGACAGGGGGCCAAGAGACCCAGTACTTC. It translates to CASSPRTGGQETQYF.

The DNA for the CDR3 is TGTGCCAGCAGTAAGATAAGCGGCCACAATGAGCAGTTCTTC. This translates into CASSKISGHNEQFF. The V gene is TRBV7-3, the J gene TRBJ2-1; D is possibly TRBD2 (5 bases). Germline V gives CDR1 SGHTA, CDR2 FQGTGA. V lost 6 bases and J lost 5, with 14 bases in between. The length of the CDR3 is 14 residues.

This clone was picked up a small number of times. The chain recombines TRBV10-3 with TRBJ2-5, with 8 bases identical to TRBD1. This CDR3 region has 13 residues. V shed 6 bases, J shed 4 bases, and the junction held 4 bases outside the gene matches. In germline, CDR1 is ENHRY, CDR2 SYGVKD. The CDR3 coding sequence is TGTGCCATCAGCTTGACAGGGGCAGAGACCCAGTACTTC. This gives the protein CAISLTGAETQYF.

Only a few counts were recorded for this clone. V is TRBV30 and J is TRBJ1-5; D gene unclear. Germline loops: CDR1 GTSNPN, CDR2 SVGIG (reference sequence). The V and J ends lost 2 bases and 9 bases respectively, with 14 bases between them. CDR3 length: 13 amino acids. CDR3 DNA: TGTGCCTGGAGTCCTGTCGGCTCCGGGCCCCAGCATTTT. Protein: CAWSPVGSGPQHF.

This clone was observed a handful of times. The V gene is TRBV6-1, the J gene TRBJ2-7; D is perhaps TRBD1 (5 bases). From germline, CDR1 is MNHNS and CDR2 SASEGT. The CDR3 extends over 14 amino acids. V was shortened by 4 bases and J by 0 bases, with 10 bases between the two germline ends. CDR3 bases: TGTGCCAGCAGTGCGACAGCAAACTCCTACGAGCAGTACTTC. It yields the protein CASSATANSYEQYF.

This chain links TRBV7-2 with TRBJ1-5; 8 bases are a match to TRBD1. The length of the CDR3 is 15 residues. Germline trimming cut 5 bases from V and 2 bases from J; bases unmatched to any gene: 5. CDR1 is SGHTA and CDR2 is FQGNSA in the germline V gene. CDR3 region: CASSKQGDRNQPQHF. CDR3 coding DNA: TGTGCCAGCAGCAAACAGGGGGATCGCAATCAGCCCCAGCATTTT.

The gene calls are TRBV29-1 and TRBJ1-2; TRBD1 matches at 8 bases. Germline V CDR1 and CDR2: SQVTM, ANQGSEA. The CDR3 has 12 residues. V shed 5 bases, J shed 6 bases, and the junction held 5 bases outside the gene matches. The CDR3 here is CSVSGQGHGYTF. CDR3 nucleotide sequence: TGCAGCGTTTCCGGACAGGGTCATGGCTACACCTTC.

This clone was observed a few times. This same CDR3 is encoded by further DNA sequences in the sample. The chain carries TRBV5-4 and TRBJ2-3, with a tentative D call TRBD2 (5 bases). Trimming shortened V by 0 bases and J by 3 bases, and 5 bases separated the two germline ends. The germline CDR1 and CDR2 sequences are SGHNT and YYREEE (reference sequence). The CDR3 is 13 amino acids. The CDR3 DNA follows: TGTGCCAGCAGCTTGGGAGGGACAGATACGCAGTATTTT. Its translation: CASSLGGTDTQYF.

The chain joins TRBV5-4 to TRBJ1-1; 7 nucleotides agree with TRBD1. V lost 5 bases to trimming and J lost 10 bases; unmatched junction nucleotides: 11. Germline-derived CDR1 and CDR2 are SGHNT and YYREEE (reference sequence). This CDR3 comprises 13 residues. CDR3 residues: CASRRWGQSVAFF. CDR3 DNA: TGTGCCAGCAGACGTTGGGGACAGTCAGTAGCTTTCTTT.

This clone turned up a few times. The V and J genes are TRBV28 and TRBJ1-2; the D is unclear. This CDR3 comprises 11 residues. From germline, CDR1 is MDHEN and CDR2 SYDVKM. V was clipped by 5 bases and J by 8 bases, with 9 bases between them. CDR3 amino acids: CASSPLGGYTF. The DNA of the CDR3 is TGTGCCAGCAGTCCTTTAGGGGGCTACACCTTC.

V is TRBV4-1 and J is TRBJ2-3; D is unresolved. The germline gives CDR1 MGHRA, CDR2 YSYEKL. Trimming removed 7 bases at V and 2 bases at J, with 13 bases between. CDR3 length equals 14 residues. The DNA of the CDR3 is TGCGCCAGCACCGCTACTGAGAACACAGATACGCAGTATTTT. Translating gives CASTATENTDTQYF.

DNA for the CDR3: TGTGCCAGCAGGCGGGGACAGACCTACACCGGGGAGCTGTTTTTT. This translates into CASRRGQTYTGELFF. The chain joins TRBV6-6 to TRBJ2-2, with D possibly being TRBD1 (7 bases). This CDR3 region has 15 residues. The V end lost 6 bases, the J end lost 3 bases, and 14 bases lay between the germline ends. Germline V gene lookup returns CDR1 MNHNY and CDR2 SVGAGI (reference sequence).

The sample holds a few counts of this clone. This chain uses TRBV5-6 with TRBJ2-2; D unresolved. The CDR3 contains 14 residues. Looked up from germline, CDR1 is SGHDT and CDR2 is YYEEEE. Trimming cost V 0 bases and J 4 bases, with 7 bases left between them. The CDR3 sequence is CASSLASLTGELFF. In DNA, the CDR3 is TGTGCCAGCAGCTTGGCCTCGCTCACCGGGGAGCTGTTTTTT.

The chain joins TRBV4-2 to TRBJ2-3; a weak D match, TRBD2 (6 bases). In germline, CDR1 is LGHNA, CDR2 YNFKEQ. CDR3 length: 14 residues. Trimming cost V 1 base and J 8 bases, with 13 bases left between them. The CDR3 DNA follows: TGTGCCAGCAGCCAAGCGGGAGCCCCTGGTACGCAGTATTTT. Translated: CASSQAGAPGTQYF.

This clone was observed a few times. The chain recombines TRBV7-2 with TRBJ1-6, with a possible D match to TRBD1 (5 bases). CDR1 is SGHTA and CDR2 is FQGNSA in the germline V gene. Deletions cut 7 bases from V and 7 bases from J, with 20 bases between. The CDR3 is 16 amino acids. For the CDR3, the DNA is TGTGCCAGCACCTATTACGGGACGGCGGAAAATTCACCCCTCCACTTT. It translates to CASTYYGTAENSPLHF.

The chain links TRBV5-4 to TRBJ2-1; 16 nucleotides agree with TRBD2. This CDR3 has 15 amino acids. Germline V CDR1 and CDR2: SGHNT, YYREEE (reference sequence). J lost 9 bases, V lost 4 bases, and 4 bases had no gene match. The CDR3 region has the DNA TGTGCCAGCAGCCCGGGACTAGCGGGAGGGGGTGAGCAGTTCTTC. Encoded protein: CASSPGLAGGGEQFF.

Comment on this clone: The identical CDR3 is also encoded by other nucleotide sequences in the sample. The V and J genes are TRBV6-5 and TRBJ2-2; 8 nucleotides line up with TRBD1. The germline V gene has CDR1 MNHEY and CDR2 SVGAGI. Trimming cost V 2 bases and J 2 bases; bases outside gene matches: 1. CDR3 size: 15 residues. DNA of the CDR3: TGTGCCAGCAGTTACGCAGGGGGCAACACCGGGGAGCTGTTTTTT. Translating gives CASSYAGGNTGELFF.

This clone was counted a few times. The chain combines TRBV2 with TRBJ1-1; D gene unclear. V lost 3 bases and J lost 0, with 5 bases in between. This CDR3 contains 13 residues. The germline V gene encodes CDR1 SNHLY and CDR2 FYNNEI. CDR3 coding DNA: TGTGCCAGCAGTGACTTAGTGAACACTGAAGCTTTCTTT. Translated: CASSDLVNTEAFF.

The CDR3 sequence: CASSVEAGSSYEQYF. The DNA of the CDR3 is TGTGCCAGCAGTGTAGAGGCAGGTTCCTCCTACGAGCAGTACTTC. The chain is built from TRBV6-4 and TRBJ2-7; no reliable D call. CDR3 length equals 15 residues. Between the trimmed V and J ends, which lost 4 bases and 0 bases, there was a span of 13 bases. Germline values: CDR1 MRHNA, CDR2 SNTAGT.

This clone came up a few times. The CDR3 reads CASSEGQGHTDTQYF. The DNA of the CDR3 is TGTGCCAGCAGTGAGGGACAGGGGCACACAGATACGCAGTATTTT. The genes are TRBV25-1 and TRBJ2-3, with TRBD1 matching over 10 bases. With 3 bases clipped from V and 2 bases from J, the junction kept 2 bases outside the gene matches. CDR1 MGHDK and CDR2 SYGVNS come from the germline V gene. CDR3 length: 15 residues.